These 16 T cell receptor beta chains originate from one sample sequenced in a study of T cells and copy number aberrations in small-cell lung cancer. This table comes from immunoSEQ multiplex PCR, and its TCRdb copy is limited to in-frame clones, with some not included. The sample has about 1,500 clones; around 85% are singletons. The sequenced sample consisted of normal tissue next to the tumor. These receptors were collected from a man in his sixties with small cell lung cancer.

The V and J genes are TRBV11-2 and TRBJ1-2; TRBD1 aligns across 9 bases. Trimming at V came to 5 bases and at J to 12 bases, leaving 10 bases not matched to a gene. The germline V gene encodes CDR1 SGHAT and CDR2 FQNNGV. The CDR3 runs to 13 residues. The CDR3 coding sequence is TGTGCCAGCAGCCAAACGGGACAGGGTGAACACACCTTC. Translation gives CASSQTGQGEHTF.

The chain uses TRBV2 and TRBJ1-1, with no clear D. V lost 8 bases and J lost 1, with 11 bases in between. This CDR3 spans 13 amino acids. The germline V gene encodes CDR1 SNHLY and CDR2 FYNNEI. DNA of the CDR3: TGTGCCAGCCATAGGGAGCCGAACACTGAAGCTTTCTTT. Residues: CASHREPNTEAFF.

Comment on this clone: Given the absence of the conserved phenylalanine or tryptophan at the CDR3 end, a read error is likely. The chain couples TRBV5-1 to TRBJ1-4; D not certain. V shed 4 bases and J shed 8 bases, with 15 bases lying between them. This CDR3 has 14 residues. Germline assignment: CDR1 SGHRS and CDR2 YFSETQ. CDR3 loop: CASSTDGRPEKLFC. DNA for the CDR3: TGCGCCAGCAGCACTGACGGGAGGCCCGAAAAACTGTTTTGT.

The V and J genes are TRBV6-1 and TRBJ2-5; perhaps TRBD1 as D (6 bases). Per germline, CDR1 MNHNS and CDR2 SASEGT. V lost 5 bases to trimming and J lost 2 bases, with 15 bases between them. This CDR3 is 15 amino acids long. The DNA for the CDR3 is TGTGCCAGCAGTCTAAACCAGGGGCAACAAGAGACCCAGTACTTC. Encoded protein: CASSLNQGQQETQYF.

The chain uses TRBV4-1 and TRBJ1-2; 7 bases line up with TRBD1. The germline gives CDR1 MGHRA, CDR2 YSYEKL. The CDR3 totals 16 residues. The V segment lost 7 bases and the J segment 0 bases; nucleotides outside the gene matches: 11. As DNA, the CDR3 is TGCGCCAGCACAAATAGACAGGGCCTAGCTAACTATGGCTACACCTTC. It yields the protein CASTNRQGLANYGYTF.

This clone occurred a few times. This chain connects TRBV11-2 to TRBJ2-3; TRBD1 matches at 8 bases. The CDR3 consists of 16 residues. The V gene's germline CDR1 is SGHAT and CDR2 FQNNGV. The V gene end was trimmed by 1 base and the J gene end by 3 bases; junction bases not matched to a gene: 6. The CDR3 region has the DNA TGTGCCAGCAGCTTAGGGAGGACAGGGTTGACAGATACGCAGTATTTT. It encodes CASSLGRTGLTDTQYF.

The rearrangement links TRBV30 to TRBJ2-7; a possible D gene is TRBD2 (6 bases). The CDR3 is made up of 13 amino acids. Germline CDR1 reads GTSNPN; CDR2 reads SVGIG (reference sequence). The DNA of the CDR3 is TGTGCTTCCGGGACTCTCAGGTCCTACGAGCAGTACTTC. It translates to CASGTLRSYEQYF.

The rearrangement uses TRBV7-2 and TRBJ1-3; no firm D call. V lost 1 base to trimming and J lost 0 bases, with 4 bases between them. In germline, CDR1 is SGHTA, CDR2 FQGNSA. This CDR3 region has 14 residues. CDR3 sequence: CASSLGPSGNTIYF. Here the CDR3 DNA reads TGTGCCAGCAGCTTAGGACCCTCTGGAAACACCATATATTTT. The complete variable domain, with remaining parts taken from reference TRBV7-2 and TRBJ1-3, reads GAGVSQSPSNKVTEKGKDVELRCDPISGHTALYWYRQSLGQGLEFLIYFQGNSAPDKSGLPSDRFSAERTGGSVSTLTIQRTQQEDSAVYLCASSLGPSGNTIYFGEGSWLTVV.

The chain employs TRBV28 and TRBJ1-5, with 11 positions matching TRBD1. Germline CDR1 reads MDHEN; CDR2 reads SYDVKM. The CDR3 sequence is 19 residues long. Germline trimming cut 5 bases from V and 4 bases from J; bases unmatched to any gene: 16. CDR3 bases: TGTGCCAGCAGTCCTCCGGGACAGGGGGTCCCTATAGCAAATCAGCCCCAGCATTTT. It encodes CASSPPGQGVPIANQPQHF.

V gene TRBV18 combines with J gene TRBJ2-2, with 12 bases that match TRBD1. Per germline, CDR1 KGHSH and CDR2 LQKENI. The CDR3 length is 16 residues. The ends lost 5 bases at V and 6 bases at J; junction bases unmatched: 7. The CDR3 coding sequence is TGTGCCAGCTCAGCTACCGGGACAGGGGGCTCCGGGGAGCTGTTTTTT. Its protein is CASSATGTGGSGELFF.

V is TRBV6-5 and J is TRBJ1-4; D remains unclear. Deletions cut 2 bases from V and 4 bases from J, with 5 bases between. This CDR3 has 13 residues. CDR1 and CDR2 from the germline V gene are MNHEY and SVGAGI. CDR3: CASSYRLNEKLFF. CDR3 nucleotide sequence: TGTGCCAGCAGTTACCGCCTTAATGAAAAACTGTTTTTT.

In nucleotides, the CDR3 is TGTGCCAGCAGCCAAGATCTGAGGGGACAGGGTGGCTACACCTTC. Its protein product is CASSQDLRGQGGYTF. The rearrangement joins TRBV4-2 to TRBJ1-2; 9 bases agree with TRBD1. The V gene end was trimmed by 0 bases and the J gene end by 7 bases; junction bases not matched to a gene: 6. The CDR3 extends over 15 amino acids. CDR1 LGHNA and CDR2 YNFKEQ come from the germline V gene.

The genes are TRBV28 and TRBJ1-3; 9 bases agree with TRBD1. The CDR3 contains 18 residues. Germline loops: CDR1 MDHEN, CDR2 SYDVKM. V was pared by 1 base and J by 5 bases, with 12 bases of the junction left unmatched. CDR3 region: CASSLYVSYGQGRNTIYF. Here the CDR3 DNA reads TGTGCCAGCAGTTTATACGTCAGTTATGGACAGGGGAGAAACACCATATATTTT. Looking up the rest from reference TRBV28 and TRBJ1-3 gives the full variable domain: DVKVTQSSRYLVKRTGEKVFLECVQDMDHENMFWYRQDPGLGLRLIYFSYDVKMKEKGDIPEGYSVSREKKERFSLILESASTNQTSMYLCASSLYVSYGQGRNTIYFGEGSWLTVV.

CDR3 amino acids: CASRRSTIPEQYF. For the CDR3, the DNA is TGTGCCAGCAGGCGCTCGACGATCCCCGAGCAGTACTTC. The J gene is TRBJ2-7, the V gene TRBV2, with D unresolved. The CDR3 sequence is 13 residues long. Trimming took off 6 bases at V and 6 bases at J, with 15 bases between the two ends. The germline V gene has CDR1 SNHLY and CDR2 FYNNEI.

The J gene is TRBJ2-1, the V gene TRBV6-5, with 7 positions matching TRBD1. The V segment lost 2 bases and the J segment 6 bases; nucleotides outside the gene matches: 1. The CDR3 consists of 13 residues. The germline CDR1 and CDR2 sequences are MNHEY and SVGAGI. The DNA for the CDR3 is TGTGCCAGCAGTTACGGGACAGCCAATGAGCAGTTCTTC. Its translation is CASSYGTANEQFF.

This clone was detected only a few times. The J gene is TRBJ2-1, the V gene TRBV5-1, with unresolved D. CDR1 and CDR2 from the germline V gene are SGHRS and YFSETQ. V lost 7 bases and J 10 bases, leaving 15 bases between the germline ends. The CDR3 consists of 12 residues. The CDR3 DNA sequence: TGCGCCAGCGGGAAGAGGTTTCGGGAGCAGTTCTTC. Its protein product is CASGKRFREQFF.